This TCR beta chain was recovered during a study of blood T cells in healthy people across ages. This CDR3 comprises 14 residues. The V gene lost 3 bases and the J gene lost 7 bases, with 14 bases spanning the gap. Germline CDR1 and CDR2: SGHRS and YFSETQ. Sample-barcoded 5' priming and a J-beta primer mix drove a second PCR of 7 to 11 cycles. From the 5' RACE reads, TCRdb called clonotypes with MiXCR, one entry per CDR3 protein. The sample lists nearly 1 million distinct CDR3 sequences, around 54% occurring once. This clonotype originated in a woman aged 60 to 75 in good health. The chain recombines TRBV5-1 with TRBJ2-1, with a tentative D call TRBD1 (7 bases). Sequencing was carried out using blood. CDR3: CASSSSAGQNEQFF. CDR3 in DNA: TGCGCCAGCAGCTCGAGTGCGGGACAGAATGAGCAGTTCTTC.